The present TCR beta chain was sequenced within a study of regulatory T cells in long-lasting Graves disease. V was shortened by 1 base and J by 5 bases, with 17 bases between the two germline ends. Germline V gene data show CDR1 as SGHRS and CDR2 as YFSETQ. The CDR3 length is 16 residues. Indicated time point: newly diagnosed GD, antithyroid drugs for less than 3 months. RNA from PBMCs was the source of the TCR library. HTBI primers from iRepertoire and Arm-PCR of CDR3 regions yielded the TCR beta libraries. TCRdb re-derived calls from the multiplex PCR reads in MiXCR, one entry per CDR3 protein. The table lists around 480,000 distinct CDR3 sequences, roughly 16% of them singletons. These same records also appear under a second study, on T cells in Graves' hyperthyroidism and ophthalmopathy. That publication notes: Most clonotypes expanded in thyroid above 0.001 were likewise present in blood.

This sequence joins TRBV5-1 and TRBJ2-3; D gene ambiguous. Sequencing used peripheral blood mononuclear cells (PBMCs), obtained at new diagnosis, from a patient treated with antithyroid drugs. This sequence was found in a man in his forties or fifties with Graves disease. The CDR3 reads CASSLSTSRRIDTQYF. In DNA, the CDR3 is TGCGCCAGCAGCTTGAGTACGTCAAGGCGCATAGATACGCAGTATTTT.